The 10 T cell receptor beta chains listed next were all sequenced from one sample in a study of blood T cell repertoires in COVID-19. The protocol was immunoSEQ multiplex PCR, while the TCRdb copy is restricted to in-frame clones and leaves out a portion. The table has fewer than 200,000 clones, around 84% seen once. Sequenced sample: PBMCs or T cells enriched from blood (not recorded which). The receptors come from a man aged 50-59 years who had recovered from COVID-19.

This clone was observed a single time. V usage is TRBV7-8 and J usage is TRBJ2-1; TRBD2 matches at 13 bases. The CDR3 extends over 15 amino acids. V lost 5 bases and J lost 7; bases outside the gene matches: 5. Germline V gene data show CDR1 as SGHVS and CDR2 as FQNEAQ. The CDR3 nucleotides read TGTGCCAGCAGCACAACTAGCGGGGGGGGGAATGAGCAGTTCTTC. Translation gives CASSTTSGGGNEQFF.

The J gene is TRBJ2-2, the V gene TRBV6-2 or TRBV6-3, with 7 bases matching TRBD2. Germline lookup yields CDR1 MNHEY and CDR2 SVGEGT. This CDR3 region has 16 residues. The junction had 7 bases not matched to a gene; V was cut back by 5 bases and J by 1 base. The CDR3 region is CASSTAGTMNTGELFF. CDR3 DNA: TGTGCCAGCAGTACAGCCGGGACTATGAACACCGGGGAGCTGTTTTTT.

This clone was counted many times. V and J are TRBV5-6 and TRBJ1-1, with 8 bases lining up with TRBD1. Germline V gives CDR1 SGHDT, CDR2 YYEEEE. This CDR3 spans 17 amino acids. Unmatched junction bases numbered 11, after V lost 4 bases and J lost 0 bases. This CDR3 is CASSRGQGWIMNTEAFF. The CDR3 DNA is TGTGCCAGCAGCCGAGGACAGGGCTGGATTATGAACACTGAAGCTTTCTTT.

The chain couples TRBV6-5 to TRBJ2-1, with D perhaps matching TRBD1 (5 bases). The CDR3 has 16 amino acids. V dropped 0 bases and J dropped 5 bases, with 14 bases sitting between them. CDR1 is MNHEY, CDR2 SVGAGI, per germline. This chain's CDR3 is CASSYSIQGVNNEQFF. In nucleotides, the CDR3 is TGTGCCAGCAGTTACTCGATCCAGGGTGTTAACAATGAGCAGTTCTTC.

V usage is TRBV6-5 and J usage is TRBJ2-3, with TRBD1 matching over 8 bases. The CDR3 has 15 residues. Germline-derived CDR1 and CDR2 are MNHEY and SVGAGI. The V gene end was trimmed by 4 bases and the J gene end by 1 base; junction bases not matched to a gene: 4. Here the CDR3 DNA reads TGTGCCAGCAGTTTCGTGACAGGGGGCACAGATACGCAGTATTTT. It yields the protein CASSFVTGGTDTQYF.

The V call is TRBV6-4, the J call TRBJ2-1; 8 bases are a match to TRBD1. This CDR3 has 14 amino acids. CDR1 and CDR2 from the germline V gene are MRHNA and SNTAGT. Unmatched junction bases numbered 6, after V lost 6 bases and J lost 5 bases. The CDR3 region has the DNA TGTGCCAGCAGCCAGGACAGGGCGAACAATGAGCAGTTCTTC. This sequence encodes CASSQDRANNEQFF.

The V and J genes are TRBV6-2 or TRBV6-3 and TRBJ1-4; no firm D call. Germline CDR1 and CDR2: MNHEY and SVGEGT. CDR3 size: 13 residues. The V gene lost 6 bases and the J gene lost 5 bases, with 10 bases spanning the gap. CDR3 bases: TGTGCCAGCAGCGCCAGGAAAAATGAAAAACTGTTTTTT. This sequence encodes CASSARKNEKLFF.

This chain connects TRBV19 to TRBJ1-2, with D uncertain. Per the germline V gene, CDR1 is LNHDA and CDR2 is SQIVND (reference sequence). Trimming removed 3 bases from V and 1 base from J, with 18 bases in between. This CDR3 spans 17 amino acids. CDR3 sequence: CASSIVFRQRINYGYTF. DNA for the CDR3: TGTGCCAGTAGTATTGTGTTCCGGCAGCGGATTAACTATGGCTACACCTTC.

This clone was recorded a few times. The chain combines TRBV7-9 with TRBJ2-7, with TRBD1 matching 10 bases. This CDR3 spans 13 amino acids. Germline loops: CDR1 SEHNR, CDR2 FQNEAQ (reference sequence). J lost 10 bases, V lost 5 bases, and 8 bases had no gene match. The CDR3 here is CASSAGQGDVQYF. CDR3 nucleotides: TGTGCCAGCAGCGCAGGACAGGGGGACGTTCAGTACTTC.

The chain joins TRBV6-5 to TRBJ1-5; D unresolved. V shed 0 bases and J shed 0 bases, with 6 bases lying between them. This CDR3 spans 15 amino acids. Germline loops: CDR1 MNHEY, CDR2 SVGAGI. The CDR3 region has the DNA TGTGCCAGCAGTTACTCGAGGAATAGCAATCAGCCCCAGCATTTT. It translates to CASSYSRNSNQPQHF.